These T cell receptor beta chains were read from a single sample in a study of Ad26.COV2.S vaccination and SARS-CoV-2 variants. Sequenced by immunoSEQ multiplex PCR; TCRdb stores in-frame clones only, minus some. The table records some 250,000 clones, over 75% of them present only once. Material: peripheral blood, obtained in a trial of Ad26.COV2.S vaccine versus placebo. These receptors were obtained from a person between 18 and 59 years old who received the Ad26.COV2.S COVID-19 vaccine or a placebo. Both conserved end residues are part of each CDR3. D genes are given only for firm matches. Size tells how often a clone was seen (once, few, many) or the class of an expanded clone, and some rows leave it out.

CDR3aa: CASSPSGTGVGEQYF; CDR3nt: TGTGCCAGCTCACCATCCGGGACAGGGGTTGGAGAGCAGTACTTC; v_gene: TRBV18; d_gene: TRBD1; j_gene: TRBJ2-5; abundance: NA
CDR3aa: CASRPQGADTEAFF; CDR3nt: TGTGCCAGCAGGCCCCAGGGGGCGGACACTGAAGCTTTCTTT; v_gene: TRBV7-8; d_gene: TRBD1; j_gene: TRBJ1-1; abundance: NA
CDR3aa: CASSPTGAAAAKNIQYF; CDR3nt: TGTGCCAGCAGCCCGACAGGTGCCGCGGCGGCCAAAAACATTCAGTACTTC; v_gene: TRBV5-4; d_gene: NA; j_gene: TRBJ2-4; abundance: once
CDR3aa: CASSQGGGGSTDTQYF; CDR3nt: TGCGCCAGCAGCCAAGGGGGTGGGGGTAGCACAGATACGCAGTATTTT; v_gene: TRBV4-1; d_gene: NA; j_gene: TRBJ2-3; abundance: NA
CDR3aa: CASSATGSRNSPLHF; CDR3nt: TGTGCCAGCAGTGCCACAGGGTCGCGGAATTCACCCCTCCACTTT; v_gene: TRBV28; d_gene: NA; j_gene: TRBJ1-6; abundance: NA
CDR3aa: CASSPQDRGHGYTF; CDR3nt: TGCGCCAGCAGCCCTCAGGACAGGGGGCACGGCTACACCTTC; v_gene: TRBV5-1; d_gene: TRBD1; j_gene: TRBJ1-2; abundance: once
CDR3aa: CAWSGMDKNIQYF; CDR3nt: TGTGCCTGGAGTGGAATGGACAAAAACATTCAGTACTTC; v_gene: TRBV30; d_gene: NA; j_gene: TRBJ2-4; abundance: NA
CDR3aa: CASSVETGYSEQFF; CDR3nt: TGTGCCAGCAGCGTGGAGACAGGGTATTCTGAGCAGTTCTTC; v_gene: TRBV3-1/TRBV3-2; d_gene: TRBD1; j_gene: TRBJ2-1; abundance: NA
CDR3aa: CASSPSRTGAEQYF; CDR3nt: TGTGCCAGCTCACCCTCTCGGACCGGTGCAGAGCAGTACTTC; v_gene: TRBV18; d_gene: NA; j_gene: TRBJ2-7; abundance: NA
CDR3aa: CASSQRQRGSYNEQFF; CDR3nt: TGCGCCAGCAGCCAACGACAGCGGGGGAGCTACAATGAGCAGTTCTTC; v_gene: TRBV4-3; d_gene: TRBD2; j_gene: TRBJ2-1; abundance: NA
CDR3aa: CASSFLNGPGTFVHEQYF; CDR3nt: TGTGCCAGCAGCTTTCTAAACGGTCCCGGGACGTTTGTCCACGAGCAGTACTTC; v_gene: TRBV5-6; d_gene: NA; j_gene: TRBJ2-7; abundance: NA
CDR3aa: CASSPTSGANYGYTF; CDR3nt: TGTGCCAGCAGCCCCACCTCGGGGGCTAACTATGGCTACACCTTC; v_gene: TRBV5-5; d_gene: NA; j_gene: TRBJ1-2; abundance: NA
CDR3aa: CASNDRVSTEAFF; CDR3nt: TGTGCCAGCAACGACAGGGTGAGCACTGAAGCTTTCTTT; v_gene: TRBV2; d_gene: TRBD1; j_gene: TRBJ1-1; abundance: few